This T cell receptor beta chain was profiled in a study of blood T cell repertoires in COVID-19. Study context: Samples of COVID-19 (acute and convalescent) were obtained from the United States, Italy and Spain. PBMCs, B-cell-depleted T cells, or T cells were the source of the cDNA or gDNA that made up the material.

As processed by the authors: Amplifying reference gene primers gave estimates of nucleated cell counts. The method was immunoSEQ multiplex PCR; TCRdb's version includes in-frame clones alone and lacks a portion of them. That table supplies the V and J calls and clone size; D and trimming were determined from the DNA. Of approximately 110,000 clones in the sample, 75% to 90% were seen once. The sample was peripheral blood. The receptor comes from a woman over 75 with acute or convalescent COVID-19.

The CDR3 protein is CASSRGFDNSPLHF. In DNA form, the CDR3 reads TGTGCCAGCAGCAGGGGATTTGATAATTCACCCCTCCACTTT. J is TRBJ1-6 and V is TRBV3-1 (or the pseudogene TRBV3-2); a possible D gene is TRBD1 (5 bases). This CDR3 region has 14 residues. With 5 bases removed from V and 5 bases from J, the gap between germline ends came to 10 bases. The germline CDR1 and CDR2 sequences are LGHDT and YNNKEL (reference sequence).